This entry is about one T cell receptor (beta chain). This clonotype occurred many times. Its antigen target is currently unknown. No base-level quality is on record; no much larger clone is a single base apart. Libraries came from multiplex PCR. The listed sequencing device is Illumina HiSeq 4000. iRepertoire HTBI primers and Arm-PCR amplification of CDR3 regions were used to construct TCR beta libraries. PCR products were gel purified before sequencing. Processing in the source paper ran as follows. Gene usage analysis of CDR3 amino acid clonotypes used the 60 to 75 TRBV and some 13 TRBJ segments found across samples. COPE and FqMerger were used to merge the filtered high-quality paired reads into contigs. BLAST was used to align contigs to the IMGT TRBV, TRBD and TRBJ reference genes, and CDR3 was defined following IMGT. Any clonotype with a frequency above 0.1% was classified as a highly expanded clone. Shannon entropy served as the measure of repertoire diversity, while the Gini coefficient captured V-J evenness. Public clonotypes were defined as clonotypes shared by more than one individual. The public reads were reanalyzed by TCRdb: fastp trimming at Q25, MiXCR alignment, in-frame beta chains only. Rows merge per CDR3 protein into single entries with the most common DNA and genes. The V and J calls and clone size come from TCRdb's table, not from the authors' own analysis. This sample comprises around 300,000 distinct CDR3 sequences, 22% of them detected only once. Of the sample, around three fifths falls within the top ten clones.

According to the germline V gene (reference sequence), CDR1 reads MNHEY and CDR2 reads SMNVEV. From the cysteine up to the phenylalanine, the CDR3 has a length of 13 residues. Only the CDR3 DNA is retained, 39 bases long and in frame from the first base. V lost 6 bases and J lost 5 bases; the stretch between them is 10 bases long. Interpreted using the paper, the time point label stands for: persistent/refractory GD, antithyroid drugs over 5 years with positive TRAb. For both TCR sequencing and RNA sequencing, RNA was extracted from PBMCs using TRIzol. The diagnosis of Graves' disease was made according to American Thyroid Association guidelines. Recruitment of patients was carried out at an endocrinology department in Xi'an, China. From each patient, around 8.3 milliliters of peripheral blood was collected into an EDTA anticoagulant tube. Ficoll Paque Plus density gradient separation was used to isolate PBMCs, and no additional T cell sorting was done. RNA quality was checked with an Agilent 2100 Bioanalyzer and agarose gel, and concentration with a NanoDrop 2000.

The data were obtained in a study of regulatory T cells in long-lasting Graves disease listed by TCRdb under 2021. For the wider study: Persistent Graves' disease meant more than 5 years of antithyroid drug treatment with TSH receptor autoantibodies that stayed positive. The study took place in China and was registered as a clinical trial. Peripheral blood TCR sequencing and RNA sequencing compared persistent Graves' disease patients with newly diagnosed Graves' disease patients. Antithyroid drugs had been taken for 8.5 to 12 years on average by persistent Graves' disease patients in the clinical cohort. A total of roughly 33 samples underwent TCR sequencing: some 13 from persistent and about 20 from newly diagnosed Graves' disease patients. Study-wide conclusions, independent of this receptor: Sequencing and analysis were restricted to the TCR beta chain. The small sample size was acknowledged by the authors as a limitation that may reduce accuracy. Persistent Graves' disease patients showed lower TCR Shannon entropy and fewer highly expanded clones than newly diagnosed patients, suggesting clonal expansion. Only peripheral blood was studied, because thyroid tissue, the primary lesion, was inaccessible. Persistent disease showed preferential use of TRBV28, TRBJ1-2 and TRBJ2-5, whereas newly diagnosed disease favored TRBV20-1 and TRBJ2-1. A larger number of public clonotypes was shared among persistent patients (approximately 2,500) than among newly diagnosed patients (approximately 1,000).

The TCR sequence derives from a female donor with Graves disease. Here the chain combines TRBV27 and TRBJ2-2; TRBD2 could be the D gene, as 5 bases match. The sample consisted of peripheral blood mononuclear cells (PBMCs), taken when the disease was refractory, from a patient treated with antithyroid drugs. CDR3 sequence: CASSLPGTGELFF. DNA sequence: TGTGCCAGCAGCTTACCGGGGACCGGGGAGCTGTTTTTT.